This entry features one T cell receptor beta chain sequence. Its target is unknown. The sample is drawn from a study of T cell repertoires in cytomegalovirus infection. Background on the study: Newly reported HLA-C-restricted and thoroughly characterized HLA-B-restricted CMV epitopes were employed. It was the public TCR beta signatures that indicated both CMV infection and matching HLA type. Overall study results and limits: CMV-specific HLA-C-restricted TCR beta clonotypes dominated the ex vivo response.

One entry per CDR3 protein results from TCRdb running MiXCR on the reads. Found here are about 900,000 distinct CDR3 sequences, under 40% of them singletons; the top ten hold over 10%. This CDR3 region has 17 residues. The germline gives CDR1 DFQATT, CDR2 SNEGSKA (reference sequence). J lost 2 bases, V lost 2 bases, and 13 bases had no gene match. The chain has TRBV20-1 and TRBJ2-3, with 7 bases identical to TRBD2. This sequence was found in a human donor in good health (CMV status not recorded). Some clones in this sample may be carry-over from other donors' samples. The sequences come from cultured CD8+ T cells from PBMCs, collected from culture after CMV antigen stimulation. In DNA form, the CDR3 reads TGCAGTGCTAGATTAGAGGTTGCGGGGGACTCCACAGATACGCAGTATTTT. Translated, it gives CSARLEVAGDSTDTQYF.